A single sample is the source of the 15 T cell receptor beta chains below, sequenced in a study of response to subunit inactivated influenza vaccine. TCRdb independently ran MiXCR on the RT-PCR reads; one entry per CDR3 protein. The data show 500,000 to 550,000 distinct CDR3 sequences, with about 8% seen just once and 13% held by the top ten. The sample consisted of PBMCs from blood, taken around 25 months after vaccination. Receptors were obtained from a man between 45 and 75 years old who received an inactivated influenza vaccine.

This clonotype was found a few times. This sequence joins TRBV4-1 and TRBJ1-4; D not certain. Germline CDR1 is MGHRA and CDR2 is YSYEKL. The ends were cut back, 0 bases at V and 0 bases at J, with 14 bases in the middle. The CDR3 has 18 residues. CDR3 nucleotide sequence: TGCGCCAGCAGCCAAGAATCATATGTGGCCGCAACTAATGAAAAACTGTTTTTT. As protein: CASSQESYVAATNEKLFF.

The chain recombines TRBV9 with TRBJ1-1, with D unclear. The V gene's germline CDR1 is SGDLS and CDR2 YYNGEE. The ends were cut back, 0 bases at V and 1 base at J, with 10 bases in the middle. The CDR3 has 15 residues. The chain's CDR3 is CASSVGVSSNTEAFF. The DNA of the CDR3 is TGTGCCAGCAGCGTAGGGGTCAGCTCGAACACTGAAGCTTTCTTT.

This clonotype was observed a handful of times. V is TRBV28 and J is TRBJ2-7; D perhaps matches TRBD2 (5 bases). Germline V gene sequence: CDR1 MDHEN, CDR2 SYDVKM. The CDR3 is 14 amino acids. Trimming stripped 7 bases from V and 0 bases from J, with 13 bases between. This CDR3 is CASKRTPSSYEQYF. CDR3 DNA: TGTGCCAGCAAAAGGACTCCTAGCTCCTACGAGCAGTACTTC.

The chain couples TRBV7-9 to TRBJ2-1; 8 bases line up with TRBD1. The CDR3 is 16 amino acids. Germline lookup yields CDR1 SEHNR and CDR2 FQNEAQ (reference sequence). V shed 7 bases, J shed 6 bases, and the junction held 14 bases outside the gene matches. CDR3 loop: CASTKPTGQVRNEQFF. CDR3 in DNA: TGTGCCAGCACCAAACCCACGGGACAGGTTCGCAATGAGCAGTTCTTC.

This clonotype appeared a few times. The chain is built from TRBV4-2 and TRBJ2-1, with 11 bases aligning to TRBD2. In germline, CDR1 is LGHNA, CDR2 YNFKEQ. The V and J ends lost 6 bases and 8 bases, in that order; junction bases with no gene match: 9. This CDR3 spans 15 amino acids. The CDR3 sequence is CASRPTSGGEYEQFF. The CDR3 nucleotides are TGTGCCAGCAGACCTACTAGCGGGGGAGAATATGAGCAGTTCTTC.

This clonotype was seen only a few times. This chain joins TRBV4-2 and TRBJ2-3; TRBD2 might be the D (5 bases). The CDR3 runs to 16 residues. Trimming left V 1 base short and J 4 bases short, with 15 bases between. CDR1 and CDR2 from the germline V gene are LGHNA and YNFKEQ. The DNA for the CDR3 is TGTGCCAGCAGCCAAGTAACTGGAGGTGGCTCAGATACGCAGTATTTT. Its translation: CASSQVTGGGSDTQYF.

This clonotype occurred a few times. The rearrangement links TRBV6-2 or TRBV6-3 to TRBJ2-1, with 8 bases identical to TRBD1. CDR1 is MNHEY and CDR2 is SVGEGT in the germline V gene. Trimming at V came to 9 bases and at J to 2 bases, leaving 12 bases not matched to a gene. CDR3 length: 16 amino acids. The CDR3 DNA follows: TGTGCCAGTTCTCCAGGGGGCCCTCACCCCTACAATGAGCAGTTCTTC. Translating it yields CASSPGGPHPYNEQFF.

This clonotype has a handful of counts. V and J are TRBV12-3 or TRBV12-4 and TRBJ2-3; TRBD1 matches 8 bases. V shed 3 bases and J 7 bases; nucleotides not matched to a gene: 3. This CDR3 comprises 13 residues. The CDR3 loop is CASSFQGAYTQYF. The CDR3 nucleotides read TGTGCCAGCAGTTTCCAGGGGGCATATACGCAGTATTTT.

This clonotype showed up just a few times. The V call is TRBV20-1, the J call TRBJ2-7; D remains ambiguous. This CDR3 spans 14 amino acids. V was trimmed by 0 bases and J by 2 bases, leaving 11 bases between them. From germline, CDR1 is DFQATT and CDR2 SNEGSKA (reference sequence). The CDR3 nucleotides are TGCAGTGCTAGAGACACCAAAAAGACCTACGAGCAGTACTTC. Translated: CSARDTKKTYEQYF.

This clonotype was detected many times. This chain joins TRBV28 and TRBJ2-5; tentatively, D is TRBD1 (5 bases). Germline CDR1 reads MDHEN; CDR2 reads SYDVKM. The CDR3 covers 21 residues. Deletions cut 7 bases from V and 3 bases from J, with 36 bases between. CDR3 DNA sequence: TGTGCCAGCATCAAGCCTCCGCGGATGGGGCCTGACTCTACCTCCAAAGAGACCCAGTACTTC. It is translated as CASIKPPRMGPDSTSKETQYF.

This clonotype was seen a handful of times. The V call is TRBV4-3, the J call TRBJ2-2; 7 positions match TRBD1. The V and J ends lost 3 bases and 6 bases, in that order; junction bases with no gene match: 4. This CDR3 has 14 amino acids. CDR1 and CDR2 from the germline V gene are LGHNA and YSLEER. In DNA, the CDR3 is TGCGCCAGCAGCCAGGACAGGTTCTCCGGGGAGCTGTTTTTT. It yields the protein CASSQDRFSGELFF.

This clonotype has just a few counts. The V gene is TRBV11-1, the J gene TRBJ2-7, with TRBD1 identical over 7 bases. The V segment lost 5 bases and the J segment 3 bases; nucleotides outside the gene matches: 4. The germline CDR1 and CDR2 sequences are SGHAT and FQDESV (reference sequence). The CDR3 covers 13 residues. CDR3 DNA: TGTGCCAGCAGCCGACAGGGTCTCTACGAGCAGTACTTC. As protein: CASSRQGLYEQYF.

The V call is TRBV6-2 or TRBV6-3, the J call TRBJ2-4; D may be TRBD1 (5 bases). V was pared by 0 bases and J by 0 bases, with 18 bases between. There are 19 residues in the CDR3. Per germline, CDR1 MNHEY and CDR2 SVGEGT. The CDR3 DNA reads TGTGCCAGCAGTTACTCGACGGGTAGGGGTGACCTAGCCAAAAACATTCAGTACTTC. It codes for CASSYSTGRGDLAKNIQYF.

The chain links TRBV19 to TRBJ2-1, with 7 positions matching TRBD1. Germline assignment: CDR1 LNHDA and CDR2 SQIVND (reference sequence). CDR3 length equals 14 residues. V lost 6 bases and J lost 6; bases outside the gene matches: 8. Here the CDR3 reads CASSETGVGNEQFF. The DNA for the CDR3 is TGTGCCAGTAGCGAAACAGGGGTGGGCAATGAGCAGTTCTTC.

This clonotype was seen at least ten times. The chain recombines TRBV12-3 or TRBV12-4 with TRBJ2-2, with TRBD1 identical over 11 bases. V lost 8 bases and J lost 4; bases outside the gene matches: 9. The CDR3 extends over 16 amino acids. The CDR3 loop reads CASESGTGGFTGELFF. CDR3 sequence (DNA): TGTGCCAGCGAATCCGGGACAGGGGGATTCACCGGGGAGCTGTTTTTT.